This entry features one T cell receptor beta chain sequence. In the source study's methods: By means of reference gene primer amplification, nucleated cell counts were estimated. Repertoires were generated with immunoSEQ multiplex PCR, while TCRdb's copy carries only in-frame clones and drops some. That table furnishes V, J and clone size, whereas the DNA furnished D and trimming. Among about 400,000 clones listed, nearly 90% were seen once. The data were taken from a study of blood T cell repertoires in COVID-19. The V gene lost 5 bases and the J gene lost 7 bases, with 16 bases spanning the gap. Per germline, CDR1 SGHAT and CDR2 FQDESV (reference sequence). The CDR3 spans 14 residues.

J is TRBJ2-3 and V is TRBV11-1; D call uncertain. The sample consisted of PBMCs or T cells enriched from blood (not recorded which). This TCR was recovered from a woman between 18 and 29 years old with acute COVID-19. CDR3 nucleotide sequence: TGTGCCAGCAGCCTAGGTTCGAGGATGAATACGCAGTATTTT. This gives the protein CASSLGSRMNTQYF. Looking up the rest from reference TRBV11-1 and TRBJ2-3 gives the full variable domain: EAEVAQSPRYKITEKSQAVAFWCDPISGHATLYWYRQILGQGPELLVQFQDESVVDDSQLPKDRFSAERLKGVDSTLKIQPAELGDSAMYLCASSLGSRMNTQYFGPGTRLTVL.